A single sample is the source of the 20 T cell receptor beta chains below, sequenced in a study of human T cells and chemical hapten exposure. This sample's time point: patch test 1, 2 weeks after DPC sensitization. Treatment in this sample: therapeutic diphenylcyclopropenone sensitization with weekly scalp DPC. TCRdb called the RACE reads again in MiXCR, with one record for every CDR3 protein. The sample has 74,000 or so distinct CDR3 sequences, approximately 10% seen once. This sample comprised whole blood, obtained in connection with sensitization to the hapten diphenylcyclopropenone (DPC). These receptors originate from a woman aged 55-70 years with alopecia areata. Some clones in this sample may be carry-over from other donors' samples.

This clonotype was counted a few times. The genes are TRBV18 and TRBJ1-2; D is uncertain. Germline V gene data show CDR1 as KGHSH and CDR2 as LQKENI. Deletions cut 0 bases from V and 3 bases from J, with 14 bases between. This CDR3 has 16 residues. The CDR3 loop reads CASSPPRSVPDYGYTF. CDR3 nucleotide sequence: TGTGCCAGCTCACCACCGCGCAGTGTCCCTGACTATGGCTACACCTTC.

This clonotype was seen ten or more times. This sequence joins TRBV5-1 and TRBJ1-2, with D tentatively TRBD1 (6 bases). Looked up from germline, CDR1 is SGHRS and CDR2 is YFSETQ. Trimming took 2 bases from V and 1 from J, leaving 12 bases between them. The CDR3 is made up of 15 amino acids. For the CDR3, the DNA is TGCGCCAGCAGCTTTCAGGGAGGGGGTAACTATGGCTACACCTTC. Protein: CASSFQGGGNYGYTF. The entire variable domain, with the rest obtained from reference TRBV5-1 and TRBJ1-2, is as follows: KAGVTQTPRYLIKTRGQQVTLSCSPISGHRSVSWYQQTPGQGLQFLFEYFSETQRNKGNFPGRFSGRQFSNSRSEMNVSTLELGDSALYLCASSFQGGGNYGYTFGSGTRLTVV.

V is TRBV10-3 and J is TRBJ2-2; 7 bases match TRBD1. J lost 5 bases, V lost 10 bases, and 22 bases had no gene match. The CDR3 is made up of 18 amino acids. Germline V gives CDR1 ENHRY, CDR2 SYGVKD. Here the CDR3 DNA reads TGTGCCACACTTCACAGCTCCCCGGGACAGAGATCAACCGGGGAGCTGTTTTTT. It encodes CATLHSSPGQRSTGELFF.

This chain connects TRBV7-9 to TRBJ1-1, with a weak D call TRBD1 (6 bases). Germline-derived CDR1 and CDR2 are SEHNR and FQNEAQ (reference sequence). V was shortened by 8 bases and J by 0 bases, with 16 bases between the two germline ends. The CDR3 length is 15 residues. The CDR3 protein is CASGEGGSMNTEAFF. The CDR3 DNA follows: TGTGCCAGCGGGGAGGGGGGAAGCATGAACACTGAAGCTTTCTTT.

The chain combines TRBV11-2 with TRBJ2-1, with TRBD2 matching over 14 bases. Per the germline V gene, CDR1 is SGHAT and CDR2 is FQNNGV. V was pared by 6 bases and J by 10 bases, with 8 bases of the junction left unmatched. This CDR3 is built from 15 residues. The CDR3 DNA follows: TGTGCCAGCAGGTCGCCTGGGACTAGCGGGGGAGAGCAGTTCTTC. The encoded protein is CASRSPGTSGGEQFF.

This clonotype was counted only a few times. The chain carries TRBV6-5 and TRBJ2-7; D perhaps matches TRBD1 (5 bases). The CDR3 is made up of 17 amino acids. Trimming removed 0 bases at V and 2 bases at J, with 17 bases between. CDR1 is MNHEY, CDR2 SVGAGI, per germline. The CDR3 reads CASSYSVVKGFPYEQYF. The CDR3 DNA is TGTGCCAGCAGTTACTCAGTGGTGAAGGGGTTCCCCTACGAGCAGTACTTC.

J is TRBJ1-2 and V is TRBV20-1; D is possibly TRBD1 (5 bases). This CDR3 contains 12 residues. Per the germline V gene, CDR1 is DFQATT and CDR2 is SNEGSKA (reference sequence). The V and J ends lost 4 bases and 1 base respectively, with 7 bases between them. The CDR3 sequence: CSATTVNYGYTF. The CDR3 DNA reads TGCAGTGCTACGACAGTTAACTATGGCTACACCTTC.

This clonotype came up a few times. The gene calls are TRBV7-9 and TRBJ1-3, with 7 bases identical to TRBD1. Germline assignment: CDR1 SEHNR and CDR2 FQNEAQ (reference sequence). V gave up 5 bases and J gave up 2 bases; unmatched junction bases: 3. The CDR3 has 14 residues. The CDR3 is CASSLTGAGNTIYF. Written as DNA, the CDR3 is TGTGCCAGCAGCCTAACAGGGGCTGGAAACACCATATATTTT.

The chain is built from TRBV7-4 and TRBJ2-5; D possibly uses TRBD1 or TRBD2 (5 bases each). The germline V and J ends were trimmed by 1 base and 1 base, with 10 bases remaining between them. This CDR3 has 15 residues. Per germline, CDR1 SGHVT and CDR2 SQSDAQ. The chain's CDR3 is CASSLVRGVQETQYF. CDR3 coding DNA: TGTGCCAGCAGCTTAGTGAGAGGGGTCCAAGAGACCCAGTACTTC.

A few counts support this clonotype. Here the CDR3 DNA reads TGTGCCAGCAAAACCGGGACAGAGAACACTGAAGCTTTCTTT. This gives the protein CASKTGTENTEAFF. The V and J genes are TRBV18 and TRBJ1-1; 7 bases line up with TRBD1. V was pared by 8 bases and J by 1 base, with 7 bases of the junction left unmatched. Germline-derived CDR1 and CDR2 are KGHSH and LQKENI. The CDR3 loop spans 14 amino acids.

J is TRBJ2-2 and V is TRBV2; D call uncertain. Trimming removed 6 bases at V and 10 bases at J, with 12 bases between. CDR1 is SNHLY and CDR2 is FYNNEI in the germline V gene. The CDR3 loop spans 12 amino acids. CDR3: CASRSPPSELFF. The CDR3 DNA follows: TGTGCCAGCAGGTCGCCTCCCTCGGAGCTGTTTTTT.

The chain links TRBV6-1 to TRBJ1-2; D ambiguous. Germline V gene lookup returns CDR1 MNHNS and CDR2 SASEGT. This CDR3 contains 14 residues. Trimming removed 2 bases from V and 6 bases from J, with 13 bases in between. The CDR3 spells CASSEWGSRDGYTF. Here the CDR3 DNA reads TGTGCCAGCAGTGAATGGGGAAGCCGCGATGGCTACACCTTC.

This clonotype was picked up many times. The V gene is TRBV12-3 or TRBV12-4, the J gene TRBJ2-2, with a possible D match to TRBD1 (5 bases). V was pared by 6 bases and J by 5 bases, with 7 bases between. The CDR3 loop spans 12 amino acids. CDR3 coding DNA: TGTGCCAGCAGGGCAGGGACCGGGGAGCTGTTTTTT. Translating gives CASRAGTGELFF.

This clonotype has only a few counts. This chain links TRBV2 with TRBJ2-1; D remains ambiguous. CDR3 size: 11 residues. Germline-derived CDR1 and CDR2 are SNHLY and FYNNEI. The V end was cut by 5 bases, the J end by 8 bases, with 7 bases between. The CDR3 DNA is TGTGCCAGCAGTCGAGTAGATGAGCAGTTCTTC. It yields the protein CASSRVDEQFF.

The V gene is TRBV3-1, the J gene TRBJ1-4; a possible D gene is TRBD1 (5 bases). With 4 bases removed from V and 7 bases from J, the gap between germline ends came to 13 bases. The CDR3 loop spans 14 amino acids. The germline CDR1 and CDR2 sequences are LGHDT and YNNKEL (reference sequence). The CDR3 sequence: CASSPTAWGEKLFF. CDR3 coding DNA: TGTGCCAGCAGCCCGACAGCCTGGGGTGAAAAACTGTTTTTT.

Many counts were recorded for this clonotype. This rearrangement joins TRBV7-3 to TRBJ2-1, with TRBD2 as a possible D gene (5 bases). Germline V gives CDR1 SGHTA, CDR2 FQGTGA. V was trimmed by 3 bases and J by 3 bases, leaving 15 bases between them. This CDR3 contains 16 residues. CDR3 nucleotide sequence: TGTGCCAGCAGCTTGGACTCTCGTGCCGGCTACAATGAGCAGTTCTTC. It codes for CASSLDSRAGYNEQFF.

J is TRBJ1-6 and V is TRBV5-6, with D hard to call. This CDR3 region has 11 residues. Looked up from germline, CDR1 is SGHDT and CDR2 is YYEEEE. Trimming shortened V by 4 bases and J by 7 bases, and 3 bases separated the two germline ends. This CDR3 reads CASSRNSPLHF. In DNA, the CDR3 is TGTGCCAGCAGCCGCAATTCACCCCTCCACTTT.

This clonotype has ten or more counts. The chain joins TRBV29-1 to TRBJ2-3, with a weak D call TRBD1 (7 bases). Germline V gene data show CDR1 as SQVTM and CDR2 as ANQGSEA. Trimming took 7 bases from V and 3 from J, leaving 11 bases between them. The CDR3 loop spans 12 amino acids. The CDR3 reads CSGSGGTDTQYF. The CDR3 DNA sequence: TGCAGCGGGTCAGGGGGGACAGATACGCAGTATTTT.

The sample holds many counts of this clonotype. The V and J genes are TRBV5-1 and TRBJ1-1; D call uncertain. This CDR3 has 13 residues. Germline V gene lookup returns CDR1 SGHRS and CDR2 YFSETQ. The V and J ends lost 0 bases and 7 bases respectively, with 10 bases between them. The DNA of the CDR3 is TGCGCCAGCAGCTTGGGTTCAGAACTTGAAGCTTTCTTT. Its protein product is CASSLGSELEAFF.

The sample holds many counts of this clonotype. The V gene is TRBV18, the J gene TRBJ1-1; D is unresolved. The CDR3 consists of 14 residues. Germline loops: CDR1 KGHSH, CDR2 LQKENI. Deletions cut 2 bases from V and 0 bases from J, with 7 bases between. CDR3 DNA: TGTGCCAGCTCACCAACCGGGGTGAACACTGAAGCTTTCTTT. Translated: CASSPTGVNTEAFF.